One and the same sample provided the 28 T cell receptor beta chains below, sequenced in a study of shared clonotypes between healthy human individuals. Produced via immunoSEQ multiplex PCR; TCRdb's table is partial and in-frame only. The sample records millions of clones, approximately 95% being singletons. Naive CD8 cells comprised CD45RO-negative, CCR7-positively selected cells, excluding terminally differentiated effector memory CD45RA+ cells. Sequenced sample: naive CD8+ T cells sorted from blood. The receptors were sampled from a young man in good health.

The chain joins TRBV4-1 to TRBJ2-1; D possibly corresponds to TRBD2 (5 bases). V was clipped by 0 bases and J by 15 bases, with 18 bases between them. Germline CDR1 MGHRA, CDR2 YSYEKL. CDR3 length: 14 amino acids. The CDR3 nucleotides are TGCGCCAGCAGCCAAGATTCGCAGCCGGTGGAGGCGTTCTTC. It codes for CASSQDSQPVEAFF.

This clone occurred a few times. The chain is built from TRBV2 and TRBJ2-7, with TRBD2 identical over 10 bases. This CDR3 region has 15 residues. J gave up 4 bases and V 8 bases, and 11 bases lay outside the gene matches. In germline, CDR1 is SNHLY, CDR2 FYNNEI. Written as DNA, the CDR3 is TGTGCCAGCCGGGACCGAGCGGGAGGGCCTTACGAGCAGTACTTC. This sequence encodes CASRDRAGGPYEQYF.

This sequence joins TRBV6-6 and TRBJ2-1; 9 bases match TRBD1. This CDR3 contains 15 residues. Germline V gene sequence: CDR1 MNHNY, CDR2 SVGAGI (reference sequence). The V segment lost 7 bases and the J segment 2 bases; nucleotides outside the gene matches: 6. The CDR3: CASNADRGTYNEQFF. As DNA, the CDR3 is TGTGCCAGCAACGCGGACAGGGGAACCTACAATGAGCAGTTCTTC.

The rearrangement links TRBV5-8 to TRBJ2-3; D might be TRBD2 (5 bases). Germline values: CDR1 SGHTS, CDR2 YDEGEE. V was shortened by 7 bases and J by 4 bases, with 28 bases between the two germline ends. The CDR3 is made up of 18 amino acids. The CDR3 is CASSAGINGGRSADTQYF. Written as DNA, the CDR3 is TGTGCCAGCTCAGCTGGGATTAATGGCGGGCGTAGTGCAGATACGCAGTATTTT.

This chain connects TRBV15 to TRBJ1-4, with TRBD1 identical over 7 bases. The CDR3 contains 16 residues. The germline gives CDR1 LNHNV, CDR2 YYDKDF (reference sequence). V lost 0 bases and J lost 6; bases outside the gene matches: 7. The CDR3 reads CATSRDWAQGYEKLFF. CDR3 bases: TGTGCCACCAGCAGAGATTGGGCACAGGGGTATGAAAAACTGTTTTTT. Using reference TRBV15 and TRBJ1-4 for the parts outside the CDR3, the full variable domain is DAMVIQNPRYQVTQFGKPVTLSCSQTLNHNVMYWYQQKSSQAPKLLFHYYDKDFNNEADTPDNFQSRRPNTSFCFLDIRSPGLGDTAMYLCATSRDWAQGYEKLFFGSGTQLSVL.

The chain employs TRBV7-2 and TRBJ2-1; D tentatively fits TRBD1 or TRBD2 (6 bases each). The CDR3 spans 15 residues. Germline CDR1 and CDR2: SGHTA and FQGNSA. Trimming took off 5 bases at V and 6 bases at J, with 17 bases between the two ends. The CDR3 loop is CASSTSLTGPNEQFF. CDR3 bases: TGTGCCAGCAGCACTAGCCTGACAGGTCCCAATGAGCAGTTCTTC.

Worth noting for this clone: The identical CDR3 is also encoded by other nucleotide sequences in the sample. The chain joins TRBV5-1 to TRBJ2-5; 10 positions match TRBD2. The CDR3 is made up of 15 amino acids. The J segment lost 1 base and the V segment lost 4 bases, leaving 4 bases of the junction unmatched. Germline CDR1 is SGHRS and CDR2 is YFSETQ. For the CDR3, the DNA is TGCGCCAGCAGCCCGTTAGCGGGGGGCCAAGAGACCCAGTACTTC. The encoded protein is CASSPLAGGQETQYF.

The V call is TRBV29-1, the J call TRBJ1-3; 10 positions agree with TRBD1. From germline, CDR1 is SQVTM and CDR2 ANQGSEA. The J segment lost 4 bases and the V segment lost 6 bases, leaving 6 bases of the junction unmatched. The CDR3 length is 14 residues. The CDR3 DNA sequence: TGCAGCGTAGCCGGGACAGGGGTCGGAAACACCATATATTTT. Encoded protein: CSVAGTGVGNTIYF.

As regards this clone: The sample has other DNA sequences that encode this CDR3 too. The V call is TRBV5-6, the J call TRBJ2-7, with 7 bases identical to TRBD2. This CDR3 has 14 amino acids. Germline lookup yields CDR1 SGHDT and CDR2 YYEEEE. V shed 0 bases and J 3 bases; nucleotides not matched to a gene: 3. For the CDR3, the DNA is TGTGCCAGCAGCTTGGAGGGCGGGAGCTACGAGCAGTACTTC. Translating it yields CASSLEGGSYEQYF.

The gene calls are TRBV15 and TRBJ2-5, with 11 bases that match TRBD2. The germline V gene has CDR1 LNHNV and CDR2 YYDKDF (reference sequence). The CDR3 runs to 18 residues. The J segment lost 1 base and the V segment lost 2 bases, leaving 9 bases of the junction unmatched. The CDR3 DNA reads as TGTGCCACCAGCAGACCAGATTTGACTAGCGGGGTCCAAGAGACCCAGTACTTC. It is translated as CATSRPDLTSGVQETQYF.

This rearrangement joins TRBV19 to TRBJ2-7; unclear D gene. Germline assignment: CDR1 LNHDA and CDR2 SQIVND (reference sequence). The CDR3 covers 13 residues. V was cut by 3 bases and J by 5 bases, with 11 bases left in between. The CDR3 region is CASSIVPTNEQYF. DNA of the CDR3: TGTGCCAGTAGTATTGTCCCCACCAACGAGCAGTACTTC.

The CDR3 region is CASSYSSQGPDGYTF. DNA of the CDR3: TGTGCCAGCAGTTACTCTTCACAGGGTCCCGACGGCTACACCTTC. This rearrangement joins TRBV6-5 to TRBJ1-2, with a tentative D call TRBD1 (6 bases). Trimming stripped 0 bases from V and 8 bases from J, with 16 bases between. This CDR3 has 15 residues. CDR1 and CDR2 (germline): MNHEY, SVGAGI.

The chain links TRBV15 to TRBJ2-5, with unresolved D. The CDR3 is 12 residues long. Germline CDR1 and CDR2: LNHNV and YYDKDF (reference sequence). Trimming stripped 5 bases from V and 5 bases from J, with 9 bases between. The CDR3, as DNA: TGTGCCACCAGCTCTGGAGTCGAGACCCAGTACTTC. It encodes CATSSGVETQYF.

V gene TRBV27 combines with J gene TRBJ2-3; TRBD2 agrees at 12 bases. This CDR3 has 15 amino acids. Germline CDR1 reads MNHEY; CDR2 reads SMNVEV (reference sequence). The trim removed 3 bases at V and 5 bases at J, leaving 3 bases unmatched. CDR3 in DNA: TGTGCCAGCAGTTTCCTGGGACTAGCGGGAGATACGCAGTATTTT. The encoded protein is CASSFLGLAGDTQYF.

The J gene is TRBJ2-7, the V gene TRBV7-9; tentative D call: TRBD1 (5 bases). V lost 1 base to trimming and J lost 2 bases, with 12 bases between them. CDR1 SEHNR and CDR2 FQNEAQ come from the germline V gene (reference sequence). CDR3 size: 15 residues. The CDR3 here is CASSLGGATTYEQYF. The CDR3 DNA follows: TGTGCCAGCAGCTTAGGGGGCGCCACCACCTACGAGCAGTACTTC. Looking up the rest from reference TRBV7-9 and TRBJ2-7 gives the full variable domain: DTGVSQNPRHKITKRGQNVTFRCDPISEHNRLYWYRQTLGQGPEFLTYFQNEAQLEKSRLLSDRFSAERPKGSFSTLEIQRTEQGDSAMYLCASSLGGATTYEQYFGPGTRLTVT.

The V and J genes are TRBV7-9 and TRBJ1-3; D is uncertain. Trimming shortened V by 5 bases and J by 6 bases, and 5 bases separated the two germline ends. In germline, CDR1 is SEHNR, CDR2 FQNEAQ (reference sequence). CDR3 size: 11 residues. CDR3 sequence reads: CASSDENTIYF. The CDR3 region has the DNA TGTGCCAGCAGCGATGAAAACACCATATATTTT.

As for this clone: Different DNA sequences within this sample yield the same CDR3. This rearrangement joins TRBV6-6 to TRBJ2-1; no definite D call. Between the trimmed V and J ends, which lost 6 bases and 2 bases, there was a span of 8 bases. The length of the CDR3 is 13 residues. Germline assignment: CDR1 MNHNY and CDR2 SVGAGI (reference sequence). The DNA for the CDR3 is TGTGCCAGCAGCCTGGCAGCCTACAATGAGCAGTTCTTC. Its translation: CASSLAAYNEQFF.

The V call is TRBV5-4, the J call TRBJ1-2, with 9 bases that match TRBD1. Trimming took 6 bases from V and 6 from J; bases not matched to a gene: 6. CDR1 and CDR2 from the germline V gene are SGHNT and YYREEE (reference sequence). This CDR3 contains 13 residues. The CDR3 spells CASKTGQGDGYTF. The CDR3 DNA reads TGTGCCAGCAAGACGGGACAGGGTGATGGCTACACCTTC.

This chain uses TRBV28 with TRBJ1-1, with 7 positions matching TRBD1. Germline values: CDR1 MDHEN, CDR2 SYDVKM. With V trimmed by 6 bases and J by 1 base, 17 bases remained unmatched. The CDR3 runs 18 residues. For the CDR3, the DNA is TGTGCCAGCAGCTCTATTAATATCACAGGGGTCTCGAACACTGAAGCTTTCTTT. Amino acid sequence: CASSSINITGVSNTEAFF.

This clone appeared once. The rearrangement uses TRBV6-6 and TRBJ2-5; 7 positions agree with TRBD1. Gene TRBJ2-7 matches the end of the DNA better, so the J call may be wrong. Germline CDR1 reads MNHNY; CDR2 reads SVGAGI (reference sequence). The CDR3 covers 16 residues. The CDR3 sequence: CASSGRGQPSSYEQYF. The CDR3 nucleotides read TGTGCCAGCAGTGGCCGGGGACAGCCTAGCTCCTACGAGCAGTACTTC.

The chain couples TRBV10-3 to TRBJ2-2, with D unclear. This CDR3 is 14 amino acids long. Germline assignment: CDR1 ENHRY and CDR2 SYGVKD. The ends were cut back, 3 bases at V and 0 bases at J, with 5 bases in the middle. In DNA, the CDR3 is TGTGCCATCAGTGACCTAACGAACACCGGGGAGCTGTTTTTT. Translation gives CAISDLTNTGELFF.

In DNA form, the CDR3 reads TGTGCCAGCAGTTACTCGAGCGGCTGGAACACTGAAGCTTTCTTT. It specifies CASSYSSGWNTEAFF. The rearrangement uses TRBV6-6 and TRBJ1-1; no definite D call. This CDR3 comprises 15 residues. Looked up from germline, CDR1 is MNHNY and CDR2 is SVGAGI (reference sequence). Trimming took 0 bases from V and 1 from J, leaving 9 bases between them.

This sequence joins TRBV28 and TRBJ2-1; TRBD2 is a possible D gene (5 bases). Trimming took off 4 bases at V and 10 bases at J, with 11 bases between the two ends. This CDR3 is built from 12 residues. In germline, CDR1 is MDHEN, CDR2 SYDVKM. CDR3 in amino acids: CASSSISEEQFF. The CDR3 DNA follows: TGTGCCAGCAGTTCAATTAGCGAGGAGCAGTTCTTC. The complete variable domain, with remaining parts taken from reference TRBV28 and TRBJ2-1, reads DVKVTQSSRYLVKRTGEKVFLECVQDMDHENMFWYRQDPGLGLRLIYFSYDVKMKEKGDIPEGYSVSREKKERFSLILESASTNQTSMYLCASSSISEEQFFGPGTRLTVL.

The CDR3 loop reads CASSPDRSLNSPLHF. CDR3 in DNA: TGTGCCAGCAGTCCAGACAGAAGTCTAAATTCACCCCTCCACTTT. The chain joins TRBV2 to TRBJ1-6; perhaps TRBD1 as D (5 bases). CDR3 length: 15 residues. The germline gives CDR1 SNHLY, CDR2 FYNNEI. V lost 5 bases and J 7 bases, leaving 15 bases between the germline ends. The variable domain in full, completed from reference TRBV2 and TRBJ1-6, reads EPEVTQTPSHQVTQMGQEVILRCVPISNHLYFYWYRQILGQKVEFLVSFYNNEISEKSEIFDDQFSVERPDGSNFTLKIRSTKLEDSAMYFCASSPDRSLNSPLHFGNGTRLTVT.

V and J are TRBV28 and TRBJ1-1, with D perhaps matching TRBD1 (5 bases). Germline V gene sequence: CDR1 MDHEN, CDR2 SYDVKM. V was shortened by 8 bases and J by 6 bases, with 16 bases between the two germline ends. The CDR3 runs to 13 residues. The CDR3 spells CASGTSGDAEAFF. The DNA for the CDR3 is TGTGCCAGCGGAACGTCGGGGGACGCTGAAGCTTTCTTT. Based on the CDR3 plus reference TRBV28 and TRBJ1-1, the full variable domain is DVKVTQSSRYLVKRTGEKVFLECVQDMDHENMFWYRQDPGLGLRLIYFSYDVKMKEKGDIPEGYSVSREKKERFSLILESASTNQTSMYLCASGTSGDAEAFFGQGTRLTVV.

CDR3 coding DNA: TGTGCCAGCAGTTGGGGACAGGGCTACAATGAGCAGTTCTTC. This gives the protein CASSWGQGYNEQFF. This chain uses TRBV5-6 with TRBJ2-1, with 9 bases identical to TRBD1. The germline CDR1 and CDR2 sequences are SGHDT and YYEEEE. V lost 5 bases and J lost 3; bases outside the gene matches: 3. The CDR3 runs 14 residues.

This chain connects TRBV7-9 to TRBJ2-7, with a tentative D call TRBD2 (6 bases). The CDR3 loop spans 14 amino acids. V was pared by 5 bases and J by 1 base, with 12 bases between. Germline CDR1 reads SEHNR; CDR2 reads FQNEAQ (reference sequence). The CDR3, as DNA: TGTGCCAGCAGCCCACCGACTAGATCCTACGAGCAGTACTTC. Residues: CASSPPTRSYEQYF.

The CDR3 DNA sequence: TGTGCCAGCAGTCCCTCGACAGGGGGCTTAACCTACGAGCAGTACTTC. It specifies CASSPSTGGLTYEQYF. The chain employs TRBV27 and TRBJ2-7, with TRBD1 matching 10 bases. CDR1 and CDR2 (germline): MNHEY, SMNVEV (reference sequence). This CDR3 region has 16 residues. J was trimmed by 2 bases and V by 5 bases; bases with no gene match: 9.